The rows below give T cell receptor beta chains drawn from one sample of a study of cytomegalovirus exposure and HLA in healthy donors. Sequencing used immunoSEQ multiplex PCR; TCRdb keeps in-frame clones, though not all of them. Counted here are about 110,000 clones, more than 65% occurring once; the ten biggest clones make up around 0.95%. Material: PBMCs. The receptors were gathered from a woman in her 30s in good health and CMV-seronegative. The conserved cysteine and the conserved F or W are not part of the CDR3 here. The size of a clone is reported for some rows only, either as once, few or many, or as a class for expanded clones.

TRBV5-1 - ASSGGTNTEAF
TRBV19 - ASTRTFSGANVLT
TRBV21-1 - ASSHCLAGNTEAF
TRBV11-3 - ASSRSGGKETQY
TRBV5-8 few ASSLVGRETEAF
TRBV27 once ASSPRAGMDGYT
TRBV5-1 few ASSFDGTSGRINTQY
TRBV6-5 - ASTRGETGGTEAF
TRBV25-1 - ASRGGGDTEAF
TRBV5-1 once ASSLALGAGDYGYT
TRBV5-1 - ASSLEPGDQETQY
TRBV2 few ASSPTEDTEAF
TRBV5-1 - ASSFNGDTSRGYT